The sequence of this T cell receptor beta chain was determined in a study of cytomegalovirus exposure and HLA in healthy donors. Study information: The early release's HLA-typed donors yielded 65 million to 85 million unique TCRs. Of the donors genotyped, several hundred in all, over 80% fell in the Caucasian-associated ancestry cluster.

Whole-study findings and limits: Later, an analysis found that common viral pathogens appeared to be linked with several of the most significant clusters. According to a later analysis, most TCR beta chains associated with CMV appeared HLA-restricted.

Use of 60 Vbeta and 13 Jbeta primers characterized the PCR. Measured with immunoSEQ multiplex PCR; TCRdb has only the in-frame clones, and not every one. The table records roughly 230,000 clones, approximately 78% of them present only once. Concerning this clone itself: Its target is not known.

This clonotype was obtained from a boy younger than 18 in good health and CMV-seronegative. Sequences were obtained from PBMCs.

The CDR3 is CASSPLLASRVAEQYF. The CDR3 coding sequence is TGTGCCAGCTCACCACTTCTCGCTAGCCGAGTCGCCGAGCAGTACTTC. This sequence joins TRBV18 and TRBJ2-7, with a weak D call TRBD2 (5 bases). Looked up from germline, CDR1 is KGHSH and CDR2 is LQKENI. CDR3 length: 16 amino acids. With 1 base removed from V and 6 bases from J, the gap between germline ends came to 19 bases.